This T cell receptor (beta chain) came from a study of blood T cells in healthy people across ages (dated by TCRdb to 2013 to 2016). With regard to the full study: In model experiments, roughly one uniquely barcoded TCR beta cDNA molecule per two T cells was captured by template switching. Using the same blood draw, the study looked at two additional independent replicas of 1 million unique cDNA reads for two donors, one aged 18 to 30 and the other aged 80 or older. Using deep sequencing normalized with unique cDNA molecular identifiers, the study measured how TCR beta repertoire diversity changes with age. Four age groups were formed from the donors: young (average roughly 15 years), middle-aged (approximately 42), aged (around 68) and long-lived (around 80).

Donors were a few dozen systemically healthy Caucasian individuals from Russia aged about 6 to 100 years. Each donor gave ten milliliters of peripheral blood, collected into EDTA-treated Vacutainer tubes. Ficoll-Paque density-gradient centrifugation was used to isolate PBMCs, with at least 6 million obtained per sample. Total RNA was extracted from PBMCs with Trizol reagent, with at least 5 micrograms obtained per sample. For every donor, flow cytometry on a PBMC aliquot measured the percentage of naive CD45RAhigh/CD27high T cells. Findings and caveats that apply to the study as a whole: As age increased, observed TCR beta diversity per million T cells dropped in a roughly linear way, and a significant reduction was already evident by age approximately 40. Compared with the aged group, the long-lived group had more naive CD4+ T cells, fewer expanded clones and increased TCR diversity, suggesting age selection. Since profiling was done on bulk unsorted PBMCs, naive and antigen-experienced compartments could not be conclusively compared. Total diversity estimates from one million sequenced T cells were considered lower bounds and underestimates. Donor CMV infection status was unknown, potentially confounding age-related changes in expanded clonotypes. There was a strong correlation between observed TCR beta diversity and the percentage of naive T cells measured by flow cytometry.

V is cut back by 3 bases and J by 2 bases, with 3 bases in the junction unmatched. The CDR3 numbers 13 residues from cysteine through phenylalanine. Left in the record is the CDR3 DNA by itself, 39 bases read in frame from the first base. CDR1 and CDR2, per the germline V gene, are SQVTM and ANQGSEA. Remarks on this clonotype: Its cognate antigen has yet to be identified. Base qualities are not provided; no much larger clone lies one nucleotide away.

Libraries were built with 5' RACE. The reads were generated on an Illumina HiSeq 2500. A second PCR of roughly 7 to 11 cycles was performed with a sample-barcoded 5' primer and a J-beta primer mix. Each TCR beta cDNA molecule received a unique molecular identifier from a template-switch 5' adaptor carrying 12 random nucleotides. Each sample yielded at least 3 million CDR3-containing paired-end reads. First-strand cDNA was synthesized from all RNA with the Mint cDNA synthesis kit, primed by a TRBC-specific oligonucleotide. Following uracil-DNA glycosylase treatment, all cDNA underwent a first 18-cycle PCR with the universal primers M1SS and BC2_uni_R. The study's own analysis went as follows. Each sample was normalized by randomly selecting 1 million high-quality reads, each carrying a distinct molecular identifier. Reads sharing molecular identifiers were discarded rather than binned into consensus sequences. MiTCR, set to a Q25 quality threshold and the strictest error-elimination algorithm, was used for CDR3 identification, clonotype clustering and error correction. Lower-bound total TCR beta diversity was estimated with a nonparametric unseen species model using Euler transformation. The raw public data were reprocessed by TCRdb itself: fastp quality trimming at Q25, MiXCR clonotype calling, in-frame beta chains only. For every CDR3 protein sequence, its rows merge into one entry that carries the most common genes and DNA. The V and J calls were not made by the authors but by TCRdb's processing. Counted in this sample were 550,000 to 650,000 distinct CDR3 sequences; roughly a quarter of them appeared once. Clones ranked in the top ten supply approximately 3.6% of the sample.

The same specimen was also included in a second study, on T cells of mothers and their children. According to the second study: The donors were nine systemically healthy Caucasian individuals, made up of three mothers and their six children. cDNA synthesis consumed the entire amount of extracted RNA, loaded at roughly 1.5 ug RNA in each 15 ul reaction. In the second PCR, sample barcodes and 2-4 random nucleotides were introduced via the M1S primer. Over 8 million TCR beta CDR3 reads were obtained for each mother, and 2.7 million or so reads were obtained for each child. Thymic selection shapes the output of TCR recombination in a similar way in related and unrelated pairs, and inherited differences have a minor effect. Related mother-child pairs always showed normalized repertoire overlap that was slightly higher than in unrelated mother-child pairs, though the difference was never significant. No persistent microchimeric T cell clones were found, with a detection sensitivity of approximately 100 clones per million clonotypes. Deep NGS was used in the study to compare the TCR beta repertoires of mothers and children and to look for features that separate related mother-child pairs from unrelated individuals. Mothers averaged roughly 36 +/- 4 years of age and children averaged around 10 +/- 4 years. After adapter ligation was performed with NEBNext reagents, the libraries were sequenced on an Illumina HiSeq 2000 with 100+100 nt paired-end reads. To avoid cross-contamination, the mother libraries and the child libraries were prepared a month apart and sequenced in separate runs. For each donor, between about 500,000 and 2,000,000 distinct TCR beta clonotypes were identified. Naive TCR beta clonotypes were estimated from low-frequency clonotypes matched to each donor's FACS-determined naive share, without sorting.

The V gene is TRBV29-1 and the J gene is TRBJ2-7; the central 8 bases match TRBD1. The sequencing input was blood. The clonotype was recovered from a boy aged 2 to 10 in good health. In nucleotide form, the sequence is TGCAGCGTTGAGGGGGACAGGCCCTACGAGCAGTACTTC. It translates to CSVEGDRPYEQYF.